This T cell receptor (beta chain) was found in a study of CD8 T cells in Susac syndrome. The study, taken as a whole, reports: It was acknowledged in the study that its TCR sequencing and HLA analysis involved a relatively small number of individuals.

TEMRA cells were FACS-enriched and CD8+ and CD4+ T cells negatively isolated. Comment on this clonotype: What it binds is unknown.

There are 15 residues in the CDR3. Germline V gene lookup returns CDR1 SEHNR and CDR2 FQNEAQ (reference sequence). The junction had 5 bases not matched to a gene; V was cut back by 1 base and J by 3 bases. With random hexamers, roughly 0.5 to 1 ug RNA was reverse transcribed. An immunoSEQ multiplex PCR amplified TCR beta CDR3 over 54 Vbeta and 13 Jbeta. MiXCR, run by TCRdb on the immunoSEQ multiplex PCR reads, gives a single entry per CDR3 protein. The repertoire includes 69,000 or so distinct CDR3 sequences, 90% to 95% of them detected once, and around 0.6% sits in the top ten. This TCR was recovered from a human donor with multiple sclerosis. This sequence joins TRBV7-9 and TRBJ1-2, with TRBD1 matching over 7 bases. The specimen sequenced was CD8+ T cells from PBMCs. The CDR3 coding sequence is TGTGCCAGCAGCTTAGGGCCCGGGACAGACTATGGCTACACCTTC. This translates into CASSLGPGTDYGYTF.